Listed below are T cell receptor beta chains from one sample, sequenced in a study of response to subunit inactivated influenza vaccine. TCRdb processed the RT-PCR reads anew with MiXCR; each CDR3 protein has one entry. This table holds 800,000 or so distinct CDR3 sequences, 21% found once. Source: PBMCs from blood, taken about 5 days after vaccination. These receptors came from a man aged 50 to 59 who received an inactivated influenza vaccine. Both conserved end residues are part of each CDR3. The order of the fields is J gene, clone size, V gene, D gene, CDR3 DNA, CDR3 protein. A D gene is named only where the DNA matches it firmly. Clone size is shown for a subset of rows, as once, few, many or a class of expanded clone.

J: TRBJ1-4; size: .; V: TRBV5-6; D: .; DNA: TGTGCCAGCAGCTTCGGGGTTACTAATGAAAAACTGTTTTTT; CDR3: CASSFGVTNEKLFF
J: TRBJ1-1; size: few; V: TRBV6-1; D: TRBD1; DNA: TGTGCCAGCAGTCGCCGGACAGGGGCCACTGAAGCTTTCTTT; CDR3: CASSRRTGATEAFF
J: TRBJ2-7; size: many; V: TRBV20-1; D: TRBD1; DNA: TGCAGTGCCCCCGGGACAGGGAGCTACGAGCAGTACTTC; CDR3: CSAPGTGSYEQYF
J: TRBJ2-3; size: .; V: TRBV6-2/TRBV6-3; D: .; DNA: TGTGCCAGCAGGGGACCGGGAAACGCGGAGTATTTT; CDR3: CASRGPGNAEYF
J: TRBJ2-5; size: .; V: TRBV20-1; D: .; DNA: TGCAGTGCCAACCCGGGTGTGGAAGAGACCCAGTACTTC; CDR3: CSANPGVEETQYF
J: TRBJ2-1; size: many; V: TRBV4-3; D: TRBD1; DNA: TGCGCCAGCAGCCAACCTCGACAGGGATGGAATGAGCAGTTCTTC; CDR3: CASSQPRQGWNEQFF
J: TRBJ2-1; size: many; V: TRBV6-1; D: .; DNA: TGTGCCAGCAGGTCGGATAGGGCTTACAATGAGCAGTTCTTC; CDR3: CASRSDRAYNEQFF
J: TRBJ2-1; size: many; V: TRBV12-3/TRBV12-4; D: TRBD2; DNA: TGTGCCAGCAGTTTAGCGGGAGGGCCTCGTAATGAGCAGTTCTTC; CDR3: CASSLAGGPRNEQFF
J: TRBJ1-5; size: few; V: TRBV6-1; D: .; DNA: TGTGCCAGCAGCCCCTGGGAGGGCCAGCCCCAGCATTTT; CDR3: CASSPWEGQPQHF
J: TRBJ2-2; size: .; V: TRBV9; D: TRBD2; DNA: TGTGCCAGCAGCGTAGAACTAGCGGGGTTGGACGGGGAGCTGTTTTTT; CDR3: CASSVELAGLDGELFF
J: TRBJ1-2; size: few; V: TRBV9; D: .; DNA: TGTGCCAGCAGCCGATCCCGCGATGGCTACACCTTC; CDR3: CASSRSRDGYTF
J: TRBJ2-3; size: few; V: TRBV28; D: .; DNA: TGTGCCAGCAGTTTTATAGGCGCCGCTTCAACAGATACGCAGTATTTT; CDR3: CASSFIGAASTDTQYF
J: TRBJ2-7; size: .; V: TRBV10-3; D: TRBD2; DNA: TGTGCCAGCAAAGGGACTAGCGGGACCTACGAGCAGTACTTC; CDR3: CASKGTSGTYEQYF
J: TRBJ2-3; size: many; V: TRBV5-6; D: TRBD2; DNA: TGTGCCAGCAGCAACTGGGACTATGGGGATACGCAGTATTTT; CDR3: CASSNWDYGDTQYF
J: TRBJ2-3; size: few; V: TRBV29-1; D: TRBD2; DNA: TGCAGCGTTTCTAGCGGGGAAACGCAGTATTTT; CDR3: CSVSSGETQYF
J: TRBJ1-5; size: many; V: TRBV4-3; D: .; DNA: TGCGCCAGCAGCCAAGATATTGCGGTCGGGCCCCAGCATTTT; CDR3: CASSQDIAVGPQHF
J: TRBJ2-7; size: few; V: TRBV20-1; D: TRBD1; DNA: TGCAGTGCTAGAGATAAGACAGGGTACGAGCAGTACTTC; CDR3: CSARDKTGYEQYF
J: TRBJ1-1; size: many; V: TRBV4-2; D: .; DNA: TGTGCCAGCAGCCAAGGTCCTCGAAACATGAACACTGAAGCTTTCTTT; CDR3: CASSQGPRNMNTEAFF
J: TRBJ2-5; size: .; V: TRBV7-8; D: .; DNA: TGTGCCAGCAACCAGCCGGGACAAGACCAAGAGACCCAGTACTTC; CDR3: CASNQPGQDQETQYF
J: TRBJ2-3; size: many; V: TRBV5-1; D: TRBD2; DNA: TGCGCCAGCAGCTCACTAGCGGTGGGAGATACGCAGTATTTT; CDR3: CASSSLAVGDTQYF
J: TRBJ1-2; size: .; V: TRBV5-5; D: .; DNA: TGTGCCAGCAGCTTGGCGGGGCAGGGTCACTATGGCTACACCTTC; CDR3: CASSLAGQGHYGYTF
J: TRBJ2-1; size: .; V: TRBV12-3/TRBV12-4; D: .; DNA: TGTGCCAGCAGTCATACGTGGTCCTACAATGAGCAGTTCTTC; CDR3: CASSHTWSYNEQFF
J: TRBJ1-5; size: .; V: TRBV21-1; D: .; DNA: TGTGCCAGCAGCAAAGTTACAGGAAATCATTTT; CDR3: CASSKVTGNHF
J: TRBJ2-3; size: many; V: TRBV12-3/TRBV12-4; D: .; DNA: TGTGCCAGCAGCCTAAGAGGGGACACAGATACGCAGTATTTT; CDR3: CASSLRGDTDTQYF
J: TRBJ2-2; size: few; V: TRBV12-3/TRBV12-4; D: TRBD1; DNA: TGTGCCAGCAGACCATCAGGGGGCATCACCGGGGAGCTGTTTTTT; CDR3: CASRPSGGITGELFF
J: TRBJ2-1; size: .; V: TRBV5-1; D: .; DNA: TGCGCCAGCAGCTTGCAGTTAAATGAGCAGTTCTTC; CDR3: CASSLQLNEQFF
J: TRBJ2-3; size: few; V: TRBV12-3/TRBV12-4; D: TRBD2; DNA: TGTGCCAGCAGTTTAATGGGGAGGGGAACAGATACGCAGTATTTT; CDR3: CASSLMGRGTDTQYF
J: TRBJ2-1; size: few; V: TRBV29-1; D: TRBD2; DNA: TGCAGCGATTTTACTAGCGGCTACAATGAGCAGTTCTTC; CDR3: CSDFTSGYNEQFF
J: TRBJ1-5; size: few; V: TRBV5-1; D: TRBD1; DNA: TGCGCCAGCAGCTTCGGGACAGGGGATAGCAATCAGCCCCAGCATTTT; CDR3: CASSFGTGDSNQPQHF
J: TRBJ2-7; size: .; V: TRBV11-2; D: TRBD2; DNA: TGTGCCAGCAGCTTATTGTCGTCCGAACTATTTTTCGGGACTAGCGGGAGGTCTTACGAGCAGTACTTC; CDR3: CASSLLSSELFFGTSGRSYEQYF
J: TRBJ2-1; size: .; V: TRBV25-1; D: .; DNA: TGTGCCAGCAGTGGGGCTATAGATGAGCAGTTCTTC; CDR3: CASSGAIDEQFF
J: TRBJ1-2; size: .; V: TRBV7-9; D: TRBD1; DNA: TGTGCCAGCAGCCCCCCAGGGGGGACAGGCTATGGCTACACCTTC; CDR3: CASSPPGGTGYGYTF
J: TRBJ2-7; size: few; V: TRBV4-1; D: TRBD2; DNA: TGCGCCAGCAGCCAAGGCCCGGGACTAGCGGGGGGTATTAACGAGCAGTACTTC; CDR3: CASSQGPGLAGGINEQYF
J: TRBJ1-5; size: few; V: TRBV4-2; D: .; DNA: TGTGCCAGCAGCCAAGAACTGAGCAATCAGCCCCAGCATTTT; CDR3: CASSQELSNQPQHF
J: TRBJ1-5; size: .; V: TRBV28; D: .; DNA: TGTGCCAGCAGTTTGCCCTTGACCGGGACACAAATTAGCAATCAGCCCCAGCATTTT; CDR3: CASSLPLTGTQISNQPQHF
J: TRBJ1-3; size: .; V: TRBV4-2; D: TRBD1; DNA: TGTGCCAGCAGCCAAGATAGCCGGACAGGGTTGAACACCATATATTTT; CDR3: CASSQDSRTGLNTIYF
J: TRBJ1-5; size: .; V: TRBV7-8; D: .; DNA: TGTGCCAGCAGCTTAGGGTCATCAGGCATGAGAAATCAGCCCCAGCATTTT; CDR3: CASSLGSSGMRNQPQHF
J: TRBJ2-1; size: few; V: TRBV20-1; D: TRBD2; DNA: TGCAGTGCTAGAACACTAGCGGGAGCAGACAATGAGCAGTTCTTC; CDR3: CSARTLAGADNEQFF
J: TRBJ1-6; size: few; V: TRBV5-6; D: .; DNA: TGTGCCAGCAGCTCGGGGTGGGGAAACTATTCACCCCTCCACTTT; CDR3: CASSSGWGNYSPLHF
J: TRBJ2-2; size: .; V: TRBV28; D: .; DNA: TGTGCCAGCAGTCCACAGGTTAACACCGGGGAGCTGTTTTTT; CDR3: CASSPQVNTGELFF
J: TRBJ2-3; size: .; V: TRBV12-3/TRBV12-4; D: .; DNA: TGTGCCAGCAGTTTAGGGCCTCTACAGGGAGATACGCAGTATTTT; CDR3: CASSLGPLQGDTQYF
J: TRBJ1-5; size: .; V: TRBV18; D: TRBD1; DNA: TGTGCCAGCTCACCGACAGGGAAGGATCAGCCCCAGCATTTT; CDR3: CASSPTGKDQPQHF
J: TRBJ1-5; size: few; V: TRBV6-6; D: .; DNA: TGTGCCAGCAGTTACTCGACTTCTCAGCCCCAGCATTTT; CDR3: CASSYSTSQPQHF
J: TRBJ2-1; size: .; V: TRBV20-1; D: TRBD2; DNA: TGCAGTGCTAGAGTTGCTAGCGGGAGATCTTACAATGAGCAGTTCTTC; CDR3: CSARVASGRSYNEQFF
J: TRBJ2-3; size: .; V: TRBV10-3; D: .; DNA: TGTGCCATCAGTGAGTTGCAGAACACAGATACGCAGTATTTT; CDR3: CAISELQNTDTQYF
J: TRBJ2-2; size: .; V: TRBV12-3/TRBV12-4; D: .; DNA: TGTGCCAGCAGTCGGACAGCCGAAAGCACCGGGGAGCTGTTTTTT; CDR3: CASSRTAESTGELFF
J: TRBJ2-3; size: few; V: TRBV29-1; D: TRBD1; DNA: TGCAGCGTCCAGGGGGTCGGAAGCACAGATACGCAGTATTTT; CDR3: CSVQGVGSTDTQYF
J: TRBJ2-1; size: .; V: TRBV27; D: TRBD2; DNA: TGTGCCAGCAGTACCGGGACTACTGGGAATGAGCAGTTCTTC; CDR3: CASSTGTTGNEQFF
J: TRBJ1-5; size: .; V: TRBV6-2/TRBV6-3; D: .; DNA: TGTGCCAGCAGGGACACTTATCAGCCCCAGCATTTT; CDR3: CASRDTYQPQHF
J: TRBJ2-1; size: .; V: TRBV20-1; D: .; DNA: TGCAGTGCTAGTTCGGGACACCCCTACAATGAGCAGTTCTTC; CDR3: CSASSGHPYNEQFF
J: TRBJ1-2; size: few; V: TRBV12-3/TRBV12-4; D: .; DNA: TGTGCCAGCAGTTCCCATCGAGGGCTTTTCTATGGCTACACCTTC; CDR3: CASSSHRGLFYGYTF
J: TRBJ1-6; size: few; V: TRBV12-3/TRBV12-4; D: .; DNA: TGTGCCAGCCGGAGGGAGCTGAGCTCACCCCTCCACTTT; CDR3: CASRRELSSPLHF